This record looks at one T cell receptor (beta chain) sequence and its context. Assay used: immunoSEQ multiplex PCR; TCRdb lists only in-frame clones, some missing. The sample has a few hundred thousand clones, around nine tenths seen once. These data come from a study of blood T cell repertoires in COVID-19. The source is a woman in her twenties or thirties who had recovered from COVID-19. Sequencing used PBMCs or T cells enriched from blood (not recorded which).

The CDR3 sequence is CASSLGGAKLFF. As DNA, the CDR3 is TGCGCCAGCAGCTTGGGCGGGGCAAAACTGTTTTTT. This sequence joins TRBV5-1 and TRBJ1-4, with D tentatively TRBD1 (5 bases). The V end lost 0 bases, the J end lost 10 bases, and 7 bases lay between the germline ends. Looked up from germline, CDR1 is SGHRS and CDR2 is YFSETQ. The CDR3 consists of 12 residues.